Listed here are 32 T cell receptor beta chains from one sample, sequenced in a study of T cells in Graves' hyperthyroidism and ophthalmopathy. Amplification targeted TCR beta CDR3 regions from RNA transcripts. HTBI primers were used for first-round RT-PCR of the TCR CDR3. TCRdb fed the multiplex PCR reads into MiXCR, producing one record per CDR3 protein. The data contain roughly 580,000 distinct CDR3 sequences, 11% to 15% of them singletons. The sequenced sample consisted of blood. The origin of the receptors is a woman in her twenties or thirties with Graves' hyperthyroidism that later progressed to Graves' ophthalmopathy.

Points on this clonotype: A much larger clone lies a single base off, so this may be a read error. J is TRBJ1-1 and V is TRBV29-1; no firm D call. Germline V CDR1 and CDR2: SQVTM, ANQGSEA. This CDR3 contains 13 residues. The DNA of the CDR3 is TGCAGCACTGGCACGACAAAATTGACTGGAGCTTTCTTT. Its translation is CSTGTTKLTGAFF. The whole variable domain, filled in from reference TRBV29-1 and TRBJ1-1, reads SAVISQKPSRDICQRGTSLTIQCQVDSQVTMMFWYRQQPGQSLTLIATANQGSEATYESGFVIDKFPISRPNLTFSTLTVSNMSPEDSSIYLCSTGTTKLTGAFFGQGTRLTVV.

This clonotype was observed a handful of times. The chain recombines TRBV25-1 with TRBJ2-1; D not resolved. The CDR3 spans 14 residues. CDR1 is MGHDK, CDR2 SYGVNS, per germline. Trimming removed 7 bases from V and 7 bases from J, with 17 bases in between. DNA for the CDR3: TGTGCCAGCACCGACGGTGGGTTCTTAAATGAGCAGTTCTTC. It codes for CASTDGGFLNEQFF. The variable domain in full, with the rest retrieved from reference TRBV25-1 and TRBJ2-1, is EADIYQTPRYLVIGTGKKITLECSQTMGHDKMYWYQQDPGMELHLIHYSYGVNSTEKGDLSSESTVSRIRTEHFPLTLESARPSHTSQYLCASTDGGFLNEQFFGPGTRLTVL.

In its sample, this clonotype was seen many times. J is TRBJ1-6 and V is TRBV2; D is possibly TRBD1 (6 bases). Germline CDR1 SNHLY, CDR2 FYNNEI. The CDR3 sequence is 14 residues long. V lost 2 bases and J 7 bases, leaving 9 bases between the germline ends. CDR3 loop: CASSERTANSPLHF. CDR3 sequence (DNA): TGTGCCAGCAGTGAACGGACAGCCAATTCACCCCTCCACTTT.

In its sample, this clonotype was seen many times. The J gene is TRBJ2-5, the V gene TRBV20-1; TRBD1 aligns across 10 bases. With 3 bases clipped from V and 5 bases from J, the junction kept 6 bases outside the gene matches. Germline V CDR1 and CDR2: DFQATT, SNEGSKA (reference sequence). The CDR3 consists of 14 residues. The CDR3 coding sequence is TGCAGTGCTAGGGGACAGGGGAATGCGGAGACCCAGTACTTC. Protein product: CSARGQGNAETQYF.

This clonotype occurred many times. V is TRBV28 and J is TRBJ2-5, with 8 bases fitting TRBD1. Germline CDR1 MDHEN, CDR2 SYDVKM. The CDR3 runs to 12 residues. The V segment lost 5 bases and the J segment 4 bases; nucleotides outside the gene matches: 0. The CDR3 DNA sequence: TGTGCCAGCAGTACAGGGGGAGAGACCCAGTACTTC. This sequence encodes CASSTGGETQYF.

This clonotype was counted many times. The chain carries TRBV11-3 and TRBJ1-2, with no clear D. Trimming stripped 5 bases from V and 6 bases from J, with 10 bases between. CDR1 SGHNT and CDR2 YENEEA come from the germline V gene. This CDR3 region has 12 residues. The CDR3 spells CASSGEMHGYTF. The DNA of the CDR3 is TGTGCCAGCAGCGGGGAGATGCATGGCTACACCTTC.

Many counts were recorded for this clonotype. The chain uses TRBV3-1 and TRBJ1-2; perhaps TRBD1 as D (5 bases). Trimming pared 0 bases from V and 8 bases from J, leaving 13 bases between. This CDR3 has 14 residues. Per germline, CDR1 LGHDT and CDR2 YNNKEL (reference sequence). The CDR3 sequence is CASSQDIDRGGYTF. The CDR3 nucleotides read TGTGCCAGCAGCCAAGATATCGACAGAGGGGGCTACACCTTC.

The sample holds many counts of this clonotype. This chain links TRBV29-1 with TRBJ2-7; D tentatively fits TRBD1 or TRBD2 (6 bases each). Trimming took off 4 bases at V and 0 bases at J, with 16 bases between the two ends. The germline gives CDR1 SQVTM, CDR2 ANQGSEA. CDR3 length: 15 residues. CDR3 sequence (DNA): TGCAGCGTTGTGTCGGGGGCTACTCGCTCCTACGAGCAGTACTTC. Translating gives CSVVSGATRSYEQYF.

The chain recombines TRBV18 with TRBJ2-5; TRBD1 aligns across 9 bases. Germline V lookup: CDR1 KGHSH, CDR2 LQKENI. J lost 6 bases, V lost 3 bases, and 5 bases had no gene match. CDR3 length equals 14 residues. The CDR3 loop is CASSPPGQGKTQYF. DNA of the CDR3: TGTGCCAGCTCACCGCCTGGACAGGGGAAGACCCAGTACTTC. The entire variable domain, with the rest obtained from reference TRBV18 and TRBJ2-5, is as follows: NAGVMQNPRHLVRRRGQEARLRCSPMKGHSHVYWYRQLPEEGLKFMVYLQKENIIDESGMPKERFSAEFPKEGPSILRIQQVVRGDSAAYFCASSPPGQGKTQYFGPGTRLLVL.

In its sample, this clonotype was seen many times. The gene calls are TRBV15 and TRBJ1-5, with 8 bases fitting TRBD1. There are 16 residues in the CDR3. CDR1 and CDR2 (germline): LNHNV, YYDKDF (reference sequence). The trim removed 2 bases at V and 6 bases at J, leaving 9 bases unmatched. CDR3 DNA sequence: TGTGCCACCAGCAGAACGACAGGGGTGGGGGTTCAGCCCCAGCATTTT. Residues: CATSRTTGVGVQPQHF.

This clonotype was picked up a small number of times. V is TRBV28 and J is TRBJ2-7; 7 bases map to TRBD1. CDR3 length: 14 amino acids. The germline gives CDR1 MDHEN, CDR2 SYDVKM. Losses at the gene ends were 6 bases for V and 6 bases for J; bases not matched to a gene: 11. The CDR3 loop is CASRDLDRRSEQYF. CDR3 in DNA: TGTGCCAGCAGGGATCTGGACAGGAGGAGCGAGCAGTACTTC. Using reference TRBV28 and TRBJ2-7 for the parts outside the CDR3, the full variable domain is DVKVTQSSRYLVKRTGEKVFLECVQDMDHENMFWYRQDPGLGLRLIYFSYDVKMKEKGDIPEGYSVSREKKERFSLILESASTNQTSMYLCASRDLDRRSEQYFGPGTRLTVT.

The sample holds a few counts of this clonotype. CDR3 residues: CASSSRGGNTEAFF. CDR3 nucleotide sequence: TGTGCCAGCAGTTCAAGAGGGGGGAACACTGAAGCTTTCTTT. This rearrangement joins TRBV27 to TRBJ1-1; D perhaps matches TRBD1 (6 bases). Germline values: CDR1 MNHEY, CDR2 SMNVEV (reference sequence). There are 14 residues in the CDR3. V was trimmed by 4 bases and J by 1 base, leaving 10 bases between them.

In its sample, this clonotype was seen many times. V and J are TRBV6-2 or TRBV6-3 and TRBJ2-6; D remains unclear. CDR3 length equals 14 residues. Germline V gives CDR1 MNHEY, CDR2 SVGEGT. Trimming shortened V by 6 bases and J by 9 bases, and 15 bases separated the two germline ends. The CDR3 DNA reads TGTGCCAGCAGCCTCAGCCAATTCGGCAACGTCCTGACTTTC. This translates into CASSLSQFGNVLTF.

This clonotype was found many times. V usage is TRBV6-1 and J usage is TRBJ1-5; D perhaps matches TRBD1 (5 bases). V lost 8 bases and J lost 0, with 14 bases in between. Per germline, CDR1 MNHNS and CDR2 SASEGT. CDR3 size: 15 residues. CDR3 sequence: CASLRTRDSNQPQHF. The CDR3 bases are TGTGCCAGCCTCCGGACAAGGGATAGCAATCAGCCCCAGCATTTT.

This clonotype came up many times. V and J are TRBV7-6 and TRBJ2-1; D is perhaps TRBD2 (5 bases). There are 15 residues in the CDR3. Trimming took off 1 base at V and 6 bases at J, with 13 bases between the two ends. The germline gives CDR1 SGHVS, CDR2 FNYEAQ. The CDR3 region is CASSLVHREVNEQFF. The CDR3 nucleotides are TGTGCCAGCAGCTTAGTTCACCGGGAAGTCAATGAGCAGTTCTTC.

This clonotype was seen repeatedly, ten times or more. This chain connects TRBV11-2 to TRBJ2-1; TRBD2 aligns across 11 bases. V dropped 5 bases and J dropped 1; count of bases not matched to a gene: 4. CDR1 and CDR2 (germline): SGHAT, FQNNGV. The CDR3 runs 16 residues. CDR3 loop: CASSPGTSGSYNEQFF. Written as DNA, the CDR3 is TGTGCCAGCAGCCCCGGGACTAGCGGATCCTACAATGAGCAGTTCTTC.

The chain couples TRBV7-2 to TRBJ2-1; 9 positions match TRBD1. The germline V gene encodes CDR1 SGHTA and CDR2 FQGNSA. V lost 10 bases and J lost 4; bases outside the gene matches: 14. The CDR3 spans 16 residues. CDR3 region: CATRGAGTGFYNEQFF. The DNA for the CDR3 is TGTGCCACTAGAGGGGCCGGGACAGGGTTTTACAATGAGCAGTTCTTC.

On this clonotype itself: The junction and the germline gene differ at one end; a read error may be behind it. The rearrangement joins TRBV3-1 to TRBJ1-4; the match to TRBD1 covers 8 bases. In germline, CDR1 is LGHDT, CDR2 YNNKEL (reference sequence). This CDR3 comprises 14 residues. The DNA for the CDR3 is TGTGCCCGCAGCGGCCAGGGGGCAAGGGAAAAACTGTTTTTT. It translates to CARSGQGAREKLFF.

This clonotype was seen many times. The rearrangement uses TRBV27 and TRBJ2-2, with 7 bases fitting TRBD2. The CDR3 length is 17 residues. V dropped 8 bases and J dropped 5; count of bases not matched to a gene: 17. The germline CDR1 and CDR2 sequences are MNHEY and SMNVEV (reference sequence). The DNA for the CDR3 is TGTGCCAGCTACCCCCGGGCCCTAGCGGCTGGAACCGGGGAGCTGTTTTTT. Its translation: CASYPRALAAGTGELFF.

This clonotype was seen a handful of times. This sequence joins TRBV6-1 and TRBJ2-2, with D unresolved. V was cut by 6 bases and J by 6 bases, with 14 bases left in between. The CDR3 extends over 14 amino acids. In germline, CDR1 is MNHNS, CDR2 SASEGT. CDR3 coding DNA: TGTGCCAGCAGCCTAGTTAGGTCTCCCGGGGAGCTGTTTTTT. This translates into CASSLVRSPGELFF.

This clonotype was seen repeatedly, ten times or more. The chain uses TRBV7-2 and TRBJ1-5; a weak D match, TRBD1 (6 bases). Germline assignment: CDR1 SGHTA and CDR2 FQGNSA. This CDR3 contains 15 residues. The V end was cut by 1 base, the J end by 6 bases, with 13 bases between. The CDR3 DNA reads TGTGCCAGCAGCTTAGGGGGGCAGGGGCTTCAGCCCCAGCATTTT. Translating gives CASSLGGQGLQPQHF. Full variable domain (rest looked up from reference TRBV7-2 and TRBJ1-5): GAGVSQSPSNKVTEKGKDVELRCDPISGHTALYWYRQSLGQGLEFLIYFQGNSAPDKSGLPSDRFSAERTGGSVSTLTIQRTQQEDSAVYLCASSLGGQGLQPQHFGDGTRLSIL.

This clonotype was observed many times. The chain recombines TRBV12-3 or TRBV12-4 with TRBJ1-2; D not certain. With 4 bases removed from V and 7 bases from J, the gap between germline ends came to 13 bases. This CDR3 comprises 13 residues. The CDR3 DNA follows: TGTGCCAGCAGTTGGTCAGGAGGTTCTGGCTACACCTTC. Encoded protein: CASSWSGGSGYTF.

This clonotype occurred many times. V usage is TRBV7-2 and J usage is TRBJ2-7; TRBD2 matches at 7 bases. Germline CDR1 SGHTA, CDR2 FQGNSA. Unmatched junction bases numbered 14, after V lost 6 bases and J lost 3 bases. There are 16 residues in the CDR3. CDR3 coding DNA: TGTGCCAGCAGTTCCTTCTCAGCGGGGCTAAACTACGAGCAGTACTTC. The encoded protein is CASSSFSAGLNYEQYF. The full variable domain, rest sourced from reference TRBV7-2 and TRBJ2-7, is GAGVSQSPSNKVTEKGKDVELRCDPISGHTALYWYRQSLGQGLEFLIYFQGNSAPDKSGLPSDRFSAERTGGSVSTLTIQRTQQEDSAVYLCASSSFSAGLNYEQYFGPGTRLTVT.

In its sample, this clonotype was seen many times. This sequence joins TRBV9 and TRBJ2-1; 8 bases line up with TRBD2. The CDR3 runs to 19 residues. Germline lookup yields CDR1 SGDLS and CDR2 YYNGEE. CDR3 residues: CAESGPGTRASNLYNEQFF. The CDR3 bases are TGTGCTGAAAGTGGTCCGGGGACTAGGGCCTCTAACCTTTACAATGAGCAGTTCTTC.

As concerns this clonotype: A junction boundary mismatches the germline segment, possibly from a read error. The J gene is TRBJ2-5, the V gene TRBV6-1; D is undetermined. Germline CDR1 reads MNHNS; CDR2 reads SASEGT. The length of the CDR3 is 11 residues. The CDR3 DNA reads as TGTGCCTGCAGCCCCAGGGAGACCCAGTACTTC. Its protein is CACSPRETQYF.

The rearrangement uses TRBV6-1 and TRBJ2-1; D uncertain. CDR3 length: 13 amino acids. Looked up from germline, CDR1 is MNHNS and CDR2 is SASEGT. Deletions cut 4 bases from V and 2 bases from J, with 6 bases between. CDR3 in amino acids: CASSVRTYNEQFF. For the CDR3, the DNA is TGTGCCAGCAGTGTCCGGACCTACAATGAGCAGTTCTTC.

This clonotype has ten or more counts. CDR3 sequence: CASSAQTGADTQYF. CDR3 DNA: TGTGCCAGCAGCGCGCAGACGGGCGCAGATACGCAGTATTTT. V is TRBV2 and J is TRBJ2-3, with no clear D. V was shortened by 6 bases and J by 4 bases, with 14 bases between the two germline ends. Looked up from germline, CDR1 is SNHLY and CDR2 is FYNNEI. The length of the CDR3 is 14 residues. Variable domain in full (rest from reference TRBV2 and TRBJ2-3): EPEVTQTPSHQVTQMGQEVILRCVPISNHLYFYWYRQILGQKVEFLVSFYNNEISEKSEIFDDQFSVERPDGSNFTLKIRSTKLEDSAMYFCASSAQTGADTQYFGPGTRLTVL.

This clonotype came up many times. The chain combines TRBV2 with TRBJ1-2; TRBD1 might be the D (5 bases). CDR1 and CDR2 from the germline V gene are SNHLY and FYNNEI. The germline V and J ends were trimmed by 2 bases and 2 bases, with 9 bases remaining between them. This CDR3 contains 14 residues. The CDR3 region has the DNA TGTGCCAGCAGTGAAAGGGGACGGAACTATGGCTACACCTTC. Its protein product is CASSERGRNYGYTF.

The chain carries TRBV11-1 and TRBJ2-3; 12 bases map to TRBD2. The trim removed 4 bases at V and 12 bases at J, leaving 5 bases unmatched. The CDR3 contains 13 residues. Per germline, CDR1 SGHAT and CDR2 FQDESV (reference sequence). The CDR3 is CASSSGLAGSQYF. The CDR3 DNA sequence: TGTGCCAGCAGCTCAGGACTAGCGGGATCTCAGTATTTT.

There are many counts of this clonotype. V gene TRBV12-3 or TRBV12-4 combines with J gene TRBJ2-5, with 13 bases fitting TRBD2. This CDR3 has 18 residues. J was trimmed by 5 bases and V by 0 bases; bases with no gene match: 9. The CDR3 reads CASSLALLAGGGRETQYF. The CDR3 bases are TGTGCCAGCAGTTTAGCGCTACTAGCGGGAGGGGGACGGGAGACCCAGTACTTC.

V and J are TRBV7-2 and TRBJ2-2; 11 positions match TRBD2. V lost 8 bases, J lost 7 bases, and 6 bases stayed unmatched. CDR1 is SGHTA and CDR2 is FQGNSA in the germline V gene. The CDR3 totals 14 residues. The CDR3 reads CASGLAGPNGELFF. For the CDR3, the DNA is TGTGCCAGCGGACTAGCGGGCCCCAACGGGGAGCTGTTTTTT. The full variable domain, with the rest looked up from reference TRBV7-2 and TRBJ2-2, is GAGVSQSPSNKVTEKGKDVELRCDPISGHTALYWYRQSLGQGLEFLIYFQGNSAPDKSGLPSDRFSAERTGGSVSTLTIQRTQQEDSAVYLCASGLAGPNGELFFGEGSRLTVL.

The chain carries TRBV5-5 and TRBJ2-1, with TRBD2 matching 9 bases. Germline CDR1 is SGHKS and CDR2 is YYEKEE (reference sequence). V lost 3 bases to trimming and J lost 6 bases; unmatched junction nucleotides: 10. The CDR3 spans 16 residues. Here the CDR3 reads CASSSREIAGVNEQFF. The CDR3 nucleotides are TGTGCCAGCAGCTCACGGGAGATAGCGGGAGTCAATGAGCAGTTCTTC. The entire variable domain, with the rest obtained from reference TRBV5-5 and TRBJ2-1, is as follows: DAGVTQSPTHLIKTRGQQVTLRCSPISGHKSVSWYQQVLGQGPQFIFQYYEKEERGRGNFPDRFSARQFPNYSSELNVNALLLGDSALYLCASSSREIAGVNEQFFGPGTRLTVL.